Below are 2 T cell receptor beta chains sequenced from a single sample in a study of shared clonotypes between healthy human individuals. Sequencing used immunoSEQ multiplex PCR; TCRdb keeps in-frame clones, though not all of them. Of around 2.5 million clones listed, more than 85% are singletons. Sequences were obtained from naive CD4+ T cells from PBMCs. The subset is: CD45RA+ positively selected. The receptors derive from a man younger than 30 in good health. Some clones in this sample may be carry-over from other donors' samples.

The gene calls are TRBV9 and TRBJ1-5, with unresolved D. This CDR3 contains 15 residues. CDR1 SGDLS and CDR2 YYNGEE come from the germline V gene. The V gene lost 1 base and the J gene lost 5 bases, with 13 bases spanning the gap. CDR3 loop: CASSVRSGPDQPQHF. DNA for the CDR3: TGTGCCAGCAGCGTAAGGTCGGGTCCCGATCAGCCCCAGCATTTT.

For this clone: The same CDR3 can be traced to other DNA sequences in this sample. This chain connects TRBV6-5 to TRBJ1-2; the D is unclear. The V gene lost 0 bases and the J gene lost 6 bases, with 5 bases spanning the gap. CDR1 is MNHEY and CDR2 is SVGAGI in the germline V gene. The CDR3 length is 12 residues. Here the CDR3 reads CASSYSGNGYTF. CDR3 DNA: TGTGCCAGCAGTTACTCGGGTAATGGCTACACCTTC.